The clone carrying this TCR beta chain was observed a handful of times. Its antigen is undetermined. Study-wide points: Tumor Treg TCRs overlapped most with tumor naive CD4+ cells. Whole repertoires were not studied in the larger cohort, only one V-J beta rearrangement.

Full-length variable regions came from constant-region reverse primers plus semi-nested Nested Universal Primer A PCR. Via MiXCR, TCRdb re-called the 5' RACE reads, giving one row per CDR3 protein. The data show some 44,000 distinct CDR3 sequences, with roughly a fifth seen just once and about 4% held by the top ten. Tregs were sorted as CD4+CD25+CD127-/low cells. Germline assignment: CDR1 GTSNPN and CDR2 SVGIG (reference sequence). The V end was cut by 5 bases, the J end by 0 bases, with 7 bases between. The CDR3 runs to 12 residues. This receptor was taken from a female donor with breast cancer. The sequenced material came from Tregs sorted from blood. This sequence joins TRBV30 and TRBJ1-1; no firm D call. CDR3 sequence (DNA): TGTGCCTGGGGCTTTCTGAACACTGAAGCTTTCTTT. It encodes CAWGFLNTEAFF.